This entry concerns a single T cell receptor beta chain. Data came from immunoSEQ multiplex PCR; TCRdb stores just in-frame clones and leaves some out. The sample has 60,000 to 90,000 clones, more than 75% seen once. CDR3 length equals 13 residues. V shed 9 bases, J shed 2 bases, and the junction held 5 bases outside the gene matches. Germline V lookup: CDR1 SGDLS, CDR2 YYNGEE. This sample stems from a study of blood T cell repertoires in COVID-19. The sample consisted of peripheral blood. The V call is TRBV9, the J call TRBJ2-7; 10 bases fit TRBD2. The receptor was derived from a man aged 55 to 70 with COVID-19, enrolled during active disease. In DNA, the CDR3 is TGTGCCACTCTGAGCGGGGGGGCCTACGAGCAGTACTTC. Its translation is CATLSGGAYEQYF.